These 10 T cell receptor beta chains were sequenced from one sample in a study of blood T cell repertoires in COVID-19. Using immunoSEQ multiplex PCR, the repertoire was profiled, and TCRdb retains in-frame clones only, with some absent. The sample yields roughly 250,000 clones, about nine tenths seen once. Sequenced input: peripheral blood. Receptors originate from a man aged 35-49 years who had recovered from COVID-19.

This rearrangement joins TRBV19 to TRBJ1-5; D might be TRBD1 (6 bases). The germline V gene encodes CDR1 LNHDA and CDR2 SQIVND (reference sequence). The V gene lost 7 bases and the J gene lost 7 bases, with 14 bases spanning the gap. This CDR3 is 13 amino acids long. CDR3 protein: CASKNRDNQPQHF. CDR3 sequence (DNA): TGTGCCAGTAAAAACCGGGACAACCAGCCCCAGCATTTT.

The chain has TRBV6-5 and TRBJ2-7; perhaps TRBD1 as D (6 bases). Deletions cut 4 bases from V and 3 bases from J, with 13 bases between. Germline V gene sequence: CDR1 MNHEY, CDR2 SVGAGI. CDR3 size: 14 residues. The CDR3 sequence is CASSLQGGDYEQYF. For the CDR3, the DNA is TGTGCCAGCAGTTTACAGGGTGGTGACTACGAGCAGTACTTC.

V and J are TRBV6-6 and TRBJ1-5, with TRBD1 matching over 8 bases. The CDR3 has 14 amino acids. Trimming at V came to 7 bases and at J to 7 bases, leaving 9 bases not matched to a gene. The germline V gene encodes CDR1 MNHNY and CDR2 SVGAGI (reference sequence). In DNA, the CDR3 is TGTGCCAGCAAGAACGGACAGGGAAGACAGCCCCAGCATTTT. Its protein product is CASKNGQGRQPQHF.

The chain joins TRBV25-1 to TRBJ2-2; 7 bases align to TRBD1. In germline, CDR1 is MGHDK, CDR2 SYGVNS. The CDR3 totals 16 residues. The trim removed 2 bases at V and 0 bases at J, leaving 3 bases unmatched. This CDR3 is CASSELGQSNTGELFF. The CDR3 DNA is TGTGCCAGCAGTGAACTGGGACAGTCGAACACCGGGGAGCTGTTTTTT. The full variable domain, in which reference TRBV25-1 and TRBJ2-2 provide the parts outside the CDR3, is EADIYQTPRYLVIGTGKKITLECSQTMGHDKMYWYQQDPGMELHLIHYSYGVNSTEKGDLSSESTVSRIRTEHFPLTLESARPSHTSQYLCASSELGQSNTGELFFGEGSRLTVL.

This CDR3 reads CASSPRVRGEKLFF. CDR3 sequence (DNA): TGTGCCAGCAGCCCCCGGGTTCGAGGTGAAAAACTGTTTTTT. The V call is TRBV5-6, the J call TRBJ1-4; D ambiguous. The CDR3 length is 14 residues. Germline assignment: CDR1 SGHDT and CDR2 YYEEEE. Trimming left V 4 bases short and J 7 bases short, with 14 bases between. The variable domain in full, with the rest retrieved from reference TRBV5-6 and TRBJ1-4, is DAGVTQSPTHLIKTRGQQVTLRCSPKSGHDTVSWYQQALGQGPQFIFQYYEEEERQRGNFPDRFSGHQFPNYSSELNVNALLLGDSALYLCASSPRVRGEKLFFGSGTQLSVL.

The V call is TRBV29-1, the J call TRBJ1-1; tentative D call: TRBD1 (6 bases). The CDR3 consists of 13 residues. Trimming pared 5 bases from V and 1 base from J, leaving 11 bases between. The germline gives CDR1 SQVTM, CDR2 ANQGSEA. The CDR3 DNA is TGCAGCGTTCTTACAGGGACGAACACTGAAGCTTTCTTT. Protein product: CSVLTGTNTEAFF.

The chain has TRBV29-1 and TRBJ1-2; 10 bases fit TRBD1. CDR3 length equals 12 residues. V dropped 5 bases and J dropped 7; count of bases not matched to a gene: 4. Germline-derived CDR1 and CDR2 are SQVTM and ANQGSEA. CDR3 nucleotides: TGCAGCGTTCGACAGGGGGCCGGTGGCTACACCTTC. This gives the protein CSVRQGAGGYTF.

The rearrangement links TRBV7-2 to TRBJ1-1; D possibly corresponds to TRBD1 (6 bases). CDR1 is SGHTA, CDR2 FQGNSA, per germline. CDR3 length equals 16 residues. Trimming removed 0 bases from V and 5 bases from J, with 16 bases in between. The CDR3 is CASSLAGGQGKTEAFF. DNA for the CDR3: TGTGCCAGCAGCTTAGCGGGGGGGCAAGGGAAAACTGAAGCTTTCTTT.

The CDR3 loop is CASSARDGYTF. In nucleotides, the CDR3 is TGCGCCAGCAGCGCCAGGGATGGCTACACCTTC. The chain links TRBV5-1 to TRBJ1-2; perhaps TRBD1 as D (5 bases). Germline-derived CDR1 and CDR2 are SGHRS and YFSETQ. This CDR3 contains 11 residues. The V end was cut by 4 bases, the J end by 6 bases, with 7 bases between.

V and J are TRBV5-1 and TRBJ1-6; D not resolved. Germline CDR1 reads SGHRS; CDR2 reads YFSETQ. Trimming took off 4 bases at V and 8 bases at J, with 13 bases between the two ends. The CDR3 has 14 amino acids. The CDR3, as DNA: TGCGCCAGCAGCCCGGGTCTAGATTATTCACCCCTCCACTTT. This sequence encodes CASSPGLDYSPLHF. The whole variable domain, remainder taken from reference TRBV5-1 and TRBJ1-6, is KAGVTQTPRYLIKTRGQQVTLSCSPISGHRSVSWYQQTPGQGLQFLFEYFSETQRNKGNFPGRFSGRQFSNSRSEMNVSTLELGDSALYLCASSPGLDYSPLHFGNGTRLTVT.